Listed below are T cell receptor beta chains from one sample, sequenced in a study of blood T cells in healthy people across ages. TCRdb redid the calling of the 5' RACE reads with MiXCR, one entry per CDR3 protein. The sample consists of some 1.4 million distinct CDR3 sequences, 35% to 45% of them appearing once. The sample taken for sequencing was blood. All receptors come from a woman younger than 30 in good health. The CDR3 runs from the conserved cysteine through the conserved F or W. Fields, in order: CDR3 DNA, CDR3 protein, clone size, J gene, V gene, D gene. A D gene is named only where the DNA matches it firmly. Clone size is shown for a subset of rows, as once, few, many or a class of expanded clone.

DNA: TGTGCCACCAGCAGAGACGAGGACTCAGGAGCCCAGTACTTC; CDR3: CATSRDEDSGAQYF; size: -; J: TRBJ2-5; V: TRBV15; D: -
DNA: TGCGCCAGCAGCTTGGGACTCTACAACACCGGGGAGCTGTTTTTT; CDR3: CASSLGLYNTGELFF; size: -; J: TRBJ2-2; V: TRBV5-1; D: -
DNA: TGTGCCAGCAGCCTCCGGATGGGACAGGGTTCTGGCTACACCTTC; CDR3: CASSLRMGQGSGYTF; size: -; J: TRBJ1-2; V: TRBV27; D: TRBD1
DNA: TGTGCCAGCAGCCCGTGGACAGATGCAACTAATGAAAAACTGTTTTTT; CDR3: CASSPWTDATNEKLFF; size: few; J: TRBJ1-4; V: TRBV7-9; D: -
DNA: TGTGCCTGGAGTGTGGCCGGGAAGCGCAAAGAGACCCAGTACTTC; CDR3: CAWSVAGKRKETQYF; size: -; J: TRBJ2-5; V: TRBV30; D: -
DNA: TGTGCCAGCAGCTTGTCCCGTATCGCGCGGGAGACCCAGTACTTC; CDR3: CASSLSRIARETQYF; size: few; J: TRBJ2-5; V: TRBV7-9; D: -
DNA: TGTGCCAGCAGTTTTGGGACAGGGGCGTATGGCTACACCTTC; CDR3: CASSFGTGAYGYTF; size: many; J: TRBJ1-2; V: TRBV12-3/TRBV12-4; D: TRBD1
DNA: TGTGCCAGCAGGCGCCCCGAAGAGTACAGTGCGGGTTACACAGATACGCAGTATTTT; CDR3: CASRRPEEYSAGYTDTQYF; size: -; J: TRBJ2-3; V: TRBV6-1; D: -
DNA: TGCGCCAGCAGCCAAGAAGTGACAGGGCGATACAATGAGCAGTTCTTC; CDR3: CASSQEVTGRYNEQFF; size: once; J: TRBJ2-1; V: TRBV4-1; D: TRBD1
DNA: TGTGCCAGCAGACTACGACAGGTTTACGAGCAGTACTTC; CDR3: CASRLRQVYEQYF; size: few; J: TRBJ2-7; V: TRBV6-1; D: -
DNA: TGTGCCACTCCGCCCCGCCCGGGGCGGGAAGGCGATGGTGAGCAGTTCTTC; CDR3: CATPPRPGREGDGEQFF; size: -; J: TRBJ2-1; V: TRBV27; D: -
DNA: TGCAGTGCTAGAGATCACGGGCGCTACACAGATACGCAGTATTTT; CDR3: CSARDHGRYTDTQYF; size: -; J: TRBJ2-3; V: TRBV20-1; D: -
DNA: TGTGTCAGCAGCAATTGGGGGGGCTTTAGCAATCAGCCCCAGCATTTT; CDR3: CVSSNWGGFSNQPQHF; size: -; J: TRBJ1-5; V: TRBV7-2; D: -
DNA: TGCAGTGCTAGGGACCCGGGACTAGCGGGGGGGCGCGATACGCAGTATTTT; CDR3: CSARDPGLAGGRDTQYF; size: few; J: TRBJ2-3; V: TRBV20-1; D: TRBD2
DNA: TGTGCCAGCAGCTTGACAGGGATCGGAGATACGCAGTATTTT; CDR3: CASSLTGIGDTQYF; size: few; J: TRBJ2-3; V: TRBV7-2; D: TRBD1
DNA: TGCGCCAGCAGCTTCCGGACGGATTATAATTCACCCCTCCACTTT; CDR3: CASSFRTDYNSPLHF; size: once; J: TRBJ1-6; V: TRBV5-1; D: -
DNA: TGTGCCAGCAGTGTACAGGGGGCTAATCAGCCCCAGCATTTT; CDR3: CASSVQGANQPQHF; size: -; J: TRBJ1-5; V: TRBV27; D: TRBD1
DNA: TGTGCCAGCACCGACTCATACGGTCTAGTTGCGGATACGCAGTATTTT; CDR3: CASTDSYGLVADTQYF; size: few; J: TRBJ2-3; V: TRBV6-6; D: -
DNA: TGTGCCAGCAGCTTAGGGACCCGGGGGGACAATCAGCCCCAGCATTTT; CDR3: CASSLGTRGDNQPQHF; size: -; J: TRBJ1-5; V: TRBV7-6; D: -
DNA: TGCAGTGCTAGAGGGGGCGCCCCTGGGGCCAACGTCCTGACTTTC; CDR3: CSARGGAPGANVLTF; size: -; J: TRBJ2-6; V: TRBV20-1; D: -
DNA: TGTGCCAGCAGTTTAAGGTCTTCTAATAATTCACCCCTCCACTTT; CDR3: CASSLRSSNNSPLHF; size: -; J: TRBJ1-6; V: TRBV27; D: -
DNA: TGTGCCAGCAGTTATACTAGCGGGACTCCTGGCCAAAACATTCAGTACTTC; CDR3: CASSYTSGTPGQNIQYF; size: -; J: TRBJ2-4; V: TRBV6-6; D: TRBD2
DNA: TGTGCCACCAGCAGTATAGGGATCTCAGATACGCAGTATTTT; CDR3: CATSSIGISDTQYF; size: few; J: TRBJ2-3; V: TRBV15; D: -
DNA: TGTGCCAGCAGCTTAGTGGCCGGGCTAGCGGGGAGGGAGACCCAGTACTTC; CDR3: CASSLVAGLAGRETQYF; size: -; J: TRBJ2-5; V: TRBV7-2; D: TRBD2
DNA: TGCAGCGCCCTGGGACAGGGTGACTATGGCTACACCTTC; CDR3: CSALGQGDYGYTF; size: few; J: TRBJ1-2; V: TRBV29-1; D: TRBD1
DNA: TGTGCCAGCAGCCAAAGGCGGACTAGCGGGGGGGGAAACACAGATACGCAGTATTTT; CDR3: CASSQRRTSGGGNTDTQYF; size: -; J: TRBJ2-3; V: TRBV12-3/TRBV12-4; D: TRBD2
DNA: TGCGCCAGCAGCCCTCTCGGGGAGGGGGGAGACTACGAGCAGTACTTC; CDR3: CASSPLGEGGDYEQYF; size: few; J: TRBJ2-7; V: TRBV4-1; D: -
DNA: TGCGCCAGCAGCTTGGCACCGGGGCCACACGGCTACACCTTC; CDR3: CASSLAPGPHGYTF; size: few; J: TRBJ1-2; V: TRBV5-1; D: -
DNA: TGTGCCAGCAGCTGGGACCCGGGCGGGCAAGAGACCCAGTACTTC; CDR3: CASSWDPGGQETQYF; size: -; J: TRBJ2-5; V: TRBV7-2; D: -
DNA: TGTGCCAGCCGGCAGGGTCCGGGGCTTTACTCCTACAATGAGCAGTTCTTC; CDR3: CASRQGPGLYSYNEQFF; size: few; J: TRBJ2-1; V: TRBV6-1; D: -
DNA: TGTGCCAGCAGCCCGCTTATGGCATGGGAGACCCAGTACTTC; CDR3: CASSPLMAWETQYF; size: few; J: TRBJ2-5; V: TRBV14; D: -
DNA: TGTGCCAGTAGTATGTCCGGTAACACTGAAGCTTTCTTT; CDR3: CASSMSGNTEAFF; size: once; J: TRBJ1-1; V: TRBV19; D: -
DNA: TGTGACAGCAGGCCTAGCGGGAGATACGAGCAGTACTTT; CDR3: CDSRPSGRYEQYF; size: -; J: TRBJ2-5; V: TRBV7-2; D: TRBD2
DNA: TGTGCCAGCAGCCAAGGACAGGGGGTGTCACTTGGCTACACCTTC; CDR3: CASSQGQGVSLGYTF; size: few; J: TRBJ1-2; V: TRBV3-1; D: TRBD1
DNA: TGCGCCAGCAGCCCGACAGGGGACTACAATGAGCAGTTCTTC; CDR3: CASSPTGDYNEQFF; size: few; J: TRBJ2-1; V: TRBV5-1; D: TRBD1
DNA: TGTGCCAGCTGCCGAGCAAGCGGGGGGTTCACTTACAATGAGCAGTTCTTC; CDR3: CASCRASGGFTYNEQFF; size: -; J: TRBJ2-1; V: TRBV27; D: TRBD2
DNA: TGTGCCAGCAGCCACCGACAGGTAGACGCAGCTTTCTTT; CDR3: CASSHRQVDAAFF; size: -; J: TRBJ1-1; V: TRBV7-9; D: -
DNA: TGCAGTGCTAGAGGCGTACAGGGTCCAGATACGCAGTATTTT; CDR3: CSARGVQGPDTQYF; size: -; J: TRBJ2-3; V: TRBV20-1; D: -
DNA: TGCGCCAGCAGCTCAGCGGCTAGCGGGTCAGTCAATGAGCAGTTCTTC; CDR3: CASSSAASGSVNEQFF; size: -; J: TRBJ2-1; V: TRBV5-1; D: TRBD2
DNA: TGTGCCAGCAGTGAAGCGCGGGGGTCGGAGACCCAGTACTTC; CDR3: CASSEARGSETQYF; size: few; J: TRBJ2-5; V: TRBV2; D: TRBD2
DNA: TGCAGTGCTCCAGAGGGCAGACTGAACACTGAAGCTTTCTTT; CDR3: CSAPEGRLNTEAFF; size: -; J: TRBJ1-1; V: TRBV20-1; D: -
DNA: TGTGCCAGCAGCTTAAGTCTAGCACTACTCTCCTACGAGCAGTACTTC; CDR3: CASSLSLALLSYEQYF; size: -; J: TRBJ2-7; V: TRBV7-2; D: -
DNA: TGTGGGACCTTAAGCCAGTCGAACACCGGGGAGCTGTTTTTT; CDR3: CGTLSQSNTGELFF; size: -; J: TRBJ2-2; V: TRBV6-6; D: -
DNA: TGTGCCAGCAGCCAAGGCATCTTCCACGAGCAGTACTTC; CDR3: CASSQGIFHEQYF; size: few; J: TRBJ2-7; V: TRBV14; D: -
DNA: TGCAGCGCTATCACAGCGAACACCGGGGAGCTGTTTTTT; CDR3: CSAITANTGELFF; size: -; J: TRBJ2-2; V: TRBV29-1; D: -